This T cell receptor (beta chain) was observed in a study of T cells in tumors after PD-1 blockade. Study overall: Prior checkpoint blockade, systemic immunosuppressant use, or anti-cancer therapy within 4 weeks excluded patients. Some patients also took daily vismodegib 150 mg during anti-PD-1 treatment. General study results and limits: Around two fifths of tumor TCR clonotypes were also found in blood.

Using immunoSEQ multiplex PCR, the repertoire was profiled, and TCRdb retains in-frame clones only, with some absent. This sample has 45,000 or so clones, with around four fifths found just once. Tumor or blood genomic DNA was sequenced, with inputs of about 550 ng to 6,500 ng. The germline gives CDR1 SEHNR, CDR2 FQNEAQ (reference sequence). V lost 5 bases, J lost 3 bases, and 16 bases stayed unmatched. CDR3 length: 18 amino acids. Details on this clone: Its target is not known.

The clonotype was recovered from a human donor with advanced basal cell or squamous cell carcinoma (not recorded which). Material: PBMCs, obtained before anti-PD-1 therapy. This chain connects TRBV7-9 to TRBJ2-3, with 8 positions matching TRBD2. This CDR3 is CASSPERKLAEPTDTQYF. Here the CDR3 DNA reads TGTGCCAGCAGCCCCGAAAGAAAACTAGCGGAGCCAACAGATACGCAGTATTTT.